Each of the 4 T cell receptor beta chains below was sequenced from the same sample in a study of regulatory T cells in long-lasting Graves disease. Arm-PCR of CDR3 regions and iRepertoire HTBI primers were the basis on which TCR beta libraries were built. TCRdb itself ran the multiplex PCR reads through MiXCR, one entry per CDR3 protein. The table includes a few hundred thousand distinct CDR3 sequences, 22% detected once. Time point in this sample: persistent/refractory GD, antithyroid drugs over 5 years with positive TRAb. Generation of the TCR library employed RNA extracted from PBMCs. The specimen comprised peripheral blood mononuclear cells (PBMCs), sampled when the disease was refractory, from a patient treated with antithyroid drugs. The receptors derive from a female donor with Graves disease.

This clonotype was recorded many times. This chain links TRBV12-3 or TRBV12-4 with TRBJ2-2, with D perhaps TRBD1 or TRBD2 (5 bases each). This CDR3 has 11 amino acids. The V and J ends lost 4 bases and 12 bases respectively, with 9 bases between them. The CDR3 protein is CASSSPGQLFF. CDR3 coding DNA: TGTGCCAGCAGTTCTCCGGGGCAGCTGTTTTTT.

V gene TRBV29-1 combines with J gene TRBJ2-7; TRBD1 aligns across 7 bases. The ends lost 2 bases at V and 3 bases at J; junction bases unmatched: 10. The CDR3 spans 15 residues. In germline, CDR1 is SQVTM, CDR2 ANQGSEA. Here the CDR3 reads CSVESGRGGGYEQYF. The CDR3 DNA is TGCAGCGTTGAAAGCGGACGAGGGGGCGGCTACGAGCAGTACTTC.

This clonotype was recorded only once. The genes are TRBV4-1 and TRBJ1-6; weak D call: TRBD1 (5 bases). V shed 4 bases and J shed 2 bases, with 9 bases lying between them. Germline loops: CDR1 MGHRA, CDR2 YSYEKL. CDR3 length: 15 amino acids. This CDR3 is CASSRSGPYNSPLHF. The DNA for the CDR3 is TGCGCCAGCAGCCGGTCGGGACCCTATAATTCACCCCTCCACTTT.

This clonotype was seen repeatedly, ten times or more. V is TRBV12-5 and J is TRBJ1-5; 8 bases line up with TRBD1. The CDR3 totals 20 residues. Per germline, CDR1 LGHNT and CDR2 FRNRAP. The J segment lost 0 bases and the V segment lost 0 bases, leaving 13 bases of the junction unmatched. The CDR3 loop is CASGLVRGTGRVDSNQPQHF. The CDR3 region has the DNA TGTGCTAGTGGTTTGGTACGGGGGACAGGCCGTGTAGATAGCAATCAGCCCCAGCATTTT.